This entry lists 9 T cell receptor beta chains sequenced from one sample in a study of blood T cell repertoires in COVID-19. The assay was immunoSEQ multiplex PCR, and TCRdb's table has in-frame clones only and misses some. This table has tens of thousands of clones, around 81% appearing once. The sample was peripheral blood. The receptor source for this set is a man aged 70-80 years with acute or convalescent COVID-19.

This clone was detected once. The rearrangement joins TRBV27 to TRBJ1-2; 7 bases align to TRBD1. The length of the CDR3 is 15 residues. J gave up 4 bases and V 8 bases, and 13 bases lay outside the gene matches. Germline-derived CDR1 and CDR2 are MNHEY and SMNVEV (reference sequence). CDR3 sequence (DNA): TGTGCCAGCGCCCGGGATAGGGACAGAGTCTATGGCTACACCTTC. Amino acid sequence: CASARDRDRVYGYTF.

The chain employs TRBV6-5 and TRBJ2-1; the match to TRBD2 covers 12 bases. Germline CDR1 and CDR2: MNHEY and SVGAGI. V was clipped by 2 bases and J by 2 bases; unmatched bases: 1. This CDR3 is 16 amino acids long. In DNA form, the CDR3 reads TGTGCCAGCAGTTACGGACTAGCGGGGACCTACAATGAGCAGTTCTTC. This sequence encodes CASSYGLAGTYNEQFF.

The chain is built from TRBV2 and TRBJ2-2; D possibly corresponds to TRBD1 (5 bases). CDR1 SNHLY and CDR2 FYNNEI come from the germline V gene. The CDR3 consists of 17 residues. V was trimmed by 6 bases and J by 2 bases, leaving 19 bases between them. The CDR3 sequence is CASSADIRVGNTGELFF. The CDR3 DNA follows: TGTGCCAGCAGCGCGGACATCCGAGTGGGAAACACCGGGGAGCTGTTTTTT.

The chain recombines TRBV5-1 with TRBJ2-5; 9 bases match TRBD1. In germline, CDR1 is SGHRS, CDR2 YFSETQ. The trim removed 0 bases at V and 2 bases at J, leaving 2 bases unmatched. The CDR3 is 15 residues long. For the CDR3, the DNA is TGCGCCAGCAGCTTGGAGGGGACAGGGCAAGAGACCCAGTACTTC. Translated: CASSLEGTGQETQYF.

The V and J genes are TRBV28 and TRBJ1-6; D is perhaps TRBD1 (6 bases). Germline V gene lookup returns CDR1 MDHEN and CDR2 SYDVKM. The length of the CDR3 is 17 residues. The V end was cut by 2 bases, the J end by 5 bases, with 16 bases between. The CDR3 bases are TGTGCCAGCAGTTTAATCGAACAGGGATTCGATAATTCACCCCTCCACTTT. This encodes CASSLIEQGFDNSPLHF.

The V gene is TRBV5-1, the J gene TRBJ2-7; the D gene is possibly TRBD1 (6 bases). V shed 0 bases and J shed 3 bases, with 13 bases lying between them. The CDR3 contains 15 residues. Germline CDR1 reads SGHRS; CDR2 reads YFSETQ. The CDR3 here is CASSLAGQNYYEQYF. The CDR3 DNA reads TGCGCCAGCAGCTTGGCCGGACAGAACTACTACGAGCAGTACTTC. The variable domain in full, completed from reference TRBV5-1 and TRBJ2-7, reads KAGVTQTPRYLIKTRGQQVTLSCSPISGHRSVSWYQQTPGQGLQFLFEYFSETQRNKGNFPGRFSGRQFSNSRSEMNVSTLELGDSALYLCASSLAGQNYYEQYFGPGTRLTVT.

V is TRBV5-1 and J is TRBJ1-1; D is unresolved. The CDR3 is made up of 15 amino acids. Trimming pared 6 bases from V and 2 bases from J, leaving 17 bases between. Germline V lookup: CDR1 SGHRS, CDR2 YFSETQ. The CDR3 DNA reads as TGCGCCAGCAAGTCGGCAGCACACAGTAACACTGAAGCTTTCTTT. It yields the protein CASKSAAHSNTEAFF.

CDR3 region: CASSYGRGYEQFF. CDR3 sequence (DNA): TGTGCCAGCAGTTACGGCAGGGGGTATGAGCAGTTCTTC. The chain has TRBV6-5 and TRBJ2-1, with 7 bases matching TRBD1. This CDR3 comprises 13 residues. Looked up from germline, CDR1 is MNHEY and CDR2 is SVGAGI. Trimming removed 2 bases from V and 8 bases from J; junction bases left unmatched: 3.

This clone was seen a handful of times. The CDR3 sequence is CASSFSGRDEQYF. The CDR3 coding sequence is TGTGCCAGCAGCTTTTCAGGGCGAGACGAGCAGTACTTC. The chain links TRBV5-4 to TRBJ2-7, with a weak D call TRBD1 (5 bases). Germline-derived CDR1 and CDR2 are SGHNT and YYREEE (reference sequence). The CDR3 totals 13 residues. V lost 2 bases to trimming and J lost 5 bases, with 11 bases between them.